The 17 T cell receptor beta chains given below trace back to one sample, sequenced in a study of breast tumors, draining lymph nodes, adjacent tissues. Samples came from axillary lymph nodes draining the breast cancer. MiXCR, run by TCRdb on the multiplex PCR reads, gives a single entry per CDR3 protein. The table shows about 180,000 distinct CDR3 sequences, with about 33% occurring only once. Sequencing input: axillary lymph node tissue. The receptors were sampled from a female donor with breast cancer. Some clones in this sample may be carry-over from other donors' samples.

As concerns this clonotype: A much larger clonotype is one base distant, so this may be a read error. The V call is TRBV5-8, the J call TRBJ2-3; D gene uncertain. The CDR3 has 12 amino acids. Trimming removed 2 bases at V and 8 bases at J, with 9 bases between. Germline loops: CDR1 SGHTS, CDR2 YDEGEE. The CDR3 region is CASSFGPATQYF. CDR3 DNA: TGTGCCAGCAGCTTTGGGCCAGCTACGCAGTATTTT.

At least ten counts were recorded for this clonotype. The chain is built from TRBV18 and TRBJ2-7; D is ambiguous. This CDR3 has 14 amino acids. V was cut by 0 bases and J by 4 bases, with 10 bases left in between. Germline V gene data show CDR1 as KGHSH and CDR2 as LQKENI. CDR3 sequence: CASSPPVGDYEQYF. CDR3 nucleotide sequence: TGTGCCAGCTCACCACCGGTTGGGGATTACGAGCAGTACTTC. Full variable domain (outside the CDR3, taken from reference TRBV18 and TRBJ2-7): NAGVMQNPRHLVRRRGQEARLRCSPMKGHSHVYWYRQLPEEGLKFMVYLQKENIIDESGMPKERFSAEFPKEGPSILRIQQVVRGDSAAYFCASSPPVGDYEQYFGPGTRLTVT.

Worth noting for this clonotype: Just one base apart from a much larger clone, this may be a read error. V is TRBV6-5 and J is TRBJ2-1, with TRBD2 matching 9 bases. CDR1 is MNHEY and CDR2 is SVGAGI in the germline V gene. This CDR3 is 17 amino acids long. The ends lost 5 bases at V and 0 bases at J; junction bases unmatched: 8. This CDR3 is CASSHSAGGSSYNEQFF. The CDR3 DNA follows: TGTGCCAGCAGTCACAGTGCGGGGGGGAGCTCCTACAATGAGCAGTTCTTC.

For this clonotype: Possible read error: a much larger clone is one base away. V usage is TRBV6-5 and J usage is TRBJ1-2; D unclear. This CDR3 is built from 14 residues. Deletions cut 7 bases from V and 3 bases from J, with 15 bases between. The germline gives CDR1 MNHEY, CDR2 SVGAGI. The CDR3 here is CASTPGTEDYGYTF. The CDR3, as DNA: TGTGCCAGCACCCCGGGAACTGAGGACTATGGCTACACCTTC.

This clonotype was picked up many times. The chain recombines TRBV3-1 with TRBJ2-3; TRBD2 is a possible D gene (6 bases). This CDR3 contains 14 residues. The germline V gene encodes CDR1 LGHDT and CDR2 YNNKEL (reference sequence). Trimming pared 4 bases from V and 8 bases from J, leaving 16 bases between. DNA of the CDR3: TGTGCCAGCAGCCTTCGGACTACTAAAGGTACGCAGTATTTT. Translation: CASSLRTTKGTQYF.

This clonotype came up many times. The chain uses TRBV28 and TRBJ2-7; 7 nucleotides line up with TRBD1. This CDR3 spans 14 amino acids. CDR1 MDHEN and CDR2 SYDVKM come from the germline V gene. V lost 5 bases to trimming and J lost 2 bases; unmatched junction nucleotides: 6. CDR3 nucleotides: TGTGCCAGCAGTGAAACAGGGGCCCCCTACGAGCAGTACTTC. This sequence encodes CASSETGAPYEQYF.

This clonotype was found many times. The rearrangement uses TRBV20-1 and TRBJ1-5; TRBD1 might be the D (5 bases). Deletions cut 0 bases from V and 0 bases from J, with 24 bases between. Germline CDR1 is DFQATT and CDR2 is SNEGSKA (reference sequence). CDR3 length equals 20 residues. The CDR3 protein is CSARDYKRDSPDHSNQPQHF. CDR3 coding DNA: TGCAGTGCTAGAGATTACAAACGGGACTCACCGGACCATAGCAATCAGCCCCAGCATTTT.

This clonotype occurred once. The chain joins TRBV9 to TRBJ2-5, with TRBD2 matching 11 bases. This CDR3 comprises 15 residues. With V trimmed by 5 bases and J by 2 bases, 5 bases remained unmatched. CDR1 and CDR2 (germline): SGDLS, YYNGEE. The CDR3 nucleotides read TGTGCCAGCAGTAGCGGGGGGGCGGAGCAAGAGACCCAGTACTTC. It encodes CASSSGGAEQETQYF.

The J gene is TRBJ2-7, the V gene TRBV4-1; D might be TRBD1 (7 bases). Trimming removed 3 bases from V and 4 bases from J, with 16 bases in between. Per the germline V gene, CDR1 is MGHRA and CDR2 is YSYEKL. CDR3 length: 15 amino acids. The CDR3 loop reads CASSHGPGGTYEQYF. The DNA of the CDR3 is TGCGCCAGCAGCCATGGGCCAGGGGGGACGTACGAGCAGTACTTC.

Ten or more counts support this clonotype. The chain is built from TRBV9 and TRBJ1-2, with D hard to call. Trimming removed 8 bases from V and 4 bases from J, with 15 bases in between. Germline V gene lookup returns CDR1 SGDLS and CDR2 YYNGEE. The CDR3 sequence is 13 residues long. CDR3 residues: CASGSGRSYGYTF. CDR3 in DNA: TGTGCCAGTGGGTCGGGCCGGAGCTATGGCTACACCTTC.

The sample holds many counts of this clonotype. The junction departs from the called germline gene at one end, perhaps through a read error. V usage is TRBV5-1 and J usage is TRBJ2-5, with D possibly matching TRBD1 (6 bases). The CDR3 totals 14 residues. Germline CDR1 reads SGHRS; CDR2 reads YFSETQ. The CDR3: CASSNRDNQDTQYF. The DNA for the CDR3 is TGCGCCAGCAGCAACCGGGACAACCAAGACACCCAGTACTTC.

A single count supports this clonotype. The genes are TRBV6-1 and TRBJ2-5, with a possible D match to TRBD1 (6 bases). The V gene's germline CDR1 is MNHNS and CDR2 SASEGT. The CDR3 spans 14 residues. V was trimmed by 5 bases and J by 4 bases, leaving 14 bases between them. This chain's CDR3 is CASSHPEQGETQYF. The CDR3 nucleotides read TGTGCCAGCAGTCACCCCGAACAGGGAGAGACCCAGTACTTC.

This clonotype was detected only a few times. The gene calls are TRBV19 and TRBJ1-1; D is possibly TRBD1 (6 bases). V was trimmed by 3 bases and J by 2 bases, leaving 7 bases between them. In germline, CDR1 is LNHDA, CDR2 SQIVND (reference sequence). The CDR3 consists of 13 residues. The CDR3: CASSIRGNTEAFF. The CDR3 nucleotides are TGTGCCAGTAGTATCAGGGGTAACACTGAAGCTTTCTTT.

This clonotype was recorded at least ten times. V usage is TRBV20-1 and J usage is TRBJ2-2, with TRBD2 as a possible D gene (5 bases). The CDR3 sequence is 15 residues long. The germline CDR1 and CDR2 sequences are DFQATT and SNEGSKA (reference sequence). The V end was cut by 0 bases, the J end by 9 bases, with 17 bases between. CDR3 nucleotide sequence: TGCAGTGCTAGAGATAGCAGGACTCTTGGTCGGGAGCTGTTTTTT. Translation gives CSARDSRTLGRELFF.

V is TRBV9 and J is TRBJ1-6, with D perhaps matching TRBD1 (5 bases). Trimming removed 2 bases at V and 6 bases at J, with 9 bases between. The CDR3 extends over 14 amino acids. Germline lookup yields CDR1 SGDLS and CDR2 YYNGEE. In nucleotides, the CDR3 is TGTGCCAGCAGCGTCGGGGACGGTAATTCACCCCTCCACTTT. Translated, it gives CASSVGDGNSPLHF.

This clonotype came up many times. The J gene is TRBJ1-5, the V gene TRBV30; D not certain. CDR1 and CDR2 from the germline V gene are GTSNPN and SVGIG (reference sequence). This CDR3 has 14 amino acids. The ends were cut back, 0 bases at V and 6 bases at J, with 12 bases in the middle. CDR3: CAWSVKSAVQPQHF. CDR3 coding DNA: TGTGCCTGGAGTGTAAAGTCTGCGGTTCAGCCCCAGCATTTT.

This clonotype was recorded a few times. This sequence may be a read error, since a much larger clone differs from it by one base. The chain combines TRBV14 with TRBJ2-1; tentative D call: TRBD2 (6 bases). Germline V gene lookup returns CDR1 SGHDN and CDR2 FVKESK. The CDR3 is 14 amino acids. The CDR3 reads CASSPGGPYNEQSF. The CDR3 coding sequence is TGTGCCAGCAGCCCAGGAGGGCCATACAATGAGCAGTCCTTC.